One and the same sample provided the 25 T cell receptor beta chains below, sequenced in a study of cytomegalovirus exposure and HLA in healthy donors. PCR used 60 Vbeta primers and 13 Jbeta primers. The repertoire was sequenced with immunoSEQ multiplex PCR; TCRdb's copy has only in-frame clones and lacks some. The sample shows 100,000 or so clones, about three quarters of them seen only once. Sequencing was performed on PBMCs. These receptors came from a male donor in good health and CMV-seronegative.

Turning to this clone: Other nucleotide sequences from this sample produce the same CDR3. This CDR3 reads CASSPSIGEAEKLFF. The CDR3 bases are TGTGCCAGCAGTCCAAGCATCGGGGAAGCTGAAAAACTGTTTTTT. The chain has TRBV7-8 and TRBJ1-4, with D unclear. Germline loops: CDR1 SGHVS, CDR2 FQNEAQ. The CDR3 length is 15 residues. The germline V and J ends were trimmed by 6 bases and 7 bases, with 18 bases remaining between them.

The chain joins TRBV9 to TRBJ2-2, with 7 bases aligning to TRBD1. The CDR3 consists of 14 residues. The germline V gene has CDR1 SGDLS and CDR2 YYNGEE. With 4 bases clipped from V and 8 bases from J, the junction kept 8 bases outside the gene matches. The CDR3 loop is CASSYRTGSGELFF. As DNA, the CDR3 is TGTGCCAGCAGCTACAGGACAGGTTCTGGGGAGCTGTTTTTT.

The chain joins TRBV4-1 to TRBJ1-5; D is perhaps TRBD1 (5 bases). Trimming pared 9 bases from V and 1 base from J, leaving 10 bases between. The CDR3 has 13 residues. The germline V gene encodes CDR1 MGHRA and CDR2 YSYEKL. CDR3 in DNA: TGCGCCAGTCAGGGTCTCAGCAATCAGCCCCAGCATTTT. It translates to CASQGLSNQPQHF.

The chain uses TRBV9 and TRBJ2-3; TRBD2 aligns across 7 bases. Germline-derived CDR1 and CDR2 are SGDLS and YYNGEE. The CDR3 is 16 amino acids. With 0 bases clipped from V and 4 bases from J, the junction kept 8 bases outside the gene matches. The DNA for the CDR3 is TGTGCCAGCAGCGTAGGCTCGCGGGAGTGGTCAGATACGCAGTATTTT. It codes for CASSVGSREWSDTQYF.

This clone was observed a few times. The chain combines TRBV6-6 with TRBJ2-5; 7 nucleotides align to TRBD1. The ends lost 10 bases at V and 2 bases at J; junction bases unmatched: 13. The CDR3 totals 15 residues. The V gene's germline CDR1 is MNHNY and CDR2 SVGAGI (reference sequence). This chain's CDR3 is CATLPMRTGQETQYF. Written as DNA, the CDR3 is TGTGCCACCCTTCCTATGCGGACAGGTCAAGAGACCCAGTACTTC.

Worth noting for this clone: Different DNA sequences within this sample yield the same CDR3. CDR3 DNA sequence: TGTGCCAGCAGCTTAGGAGAGCCGGGACTAGCGGGAGGACCCTACGAGCAGTACTTC. It encodes CASSLGEPGLAGGPYEQYF. The rearrangement uses TRBV7-9 and TRBJ2-7, with 15 bases lining up with TRBD2. CDR1 and CDR2 (germline): SEHNR, FQNEAQ (reference sequence). V dropped 1 base and J dropped 2; count of bases not matched to a gene: 9. The CDR3 has 19 amino acids.

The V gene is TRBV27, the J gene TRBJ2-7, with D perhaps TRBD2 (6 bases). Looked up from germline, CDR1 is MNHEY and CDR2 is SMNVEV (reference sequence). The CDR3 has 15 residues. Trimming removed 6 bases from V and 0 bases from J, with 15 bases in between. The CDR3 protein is CASRPDGLNSYEQYF. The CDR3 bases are TGTGCCAGCAGACCCGACGGACTAAACTCCTACGAGCAGTACTTC.

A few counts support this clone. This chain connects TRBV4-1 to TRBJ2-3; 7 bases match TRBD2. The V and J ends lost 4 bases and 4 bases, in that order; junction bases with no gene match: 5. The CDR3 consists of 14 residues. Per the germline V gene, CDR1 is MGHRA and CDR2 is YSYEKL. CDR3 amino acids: CASSRGGISDTQYF. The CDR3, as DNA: TGCGCCAGCAGCCGGGGAGGGATCTCAGATACGCAGTATTTT.

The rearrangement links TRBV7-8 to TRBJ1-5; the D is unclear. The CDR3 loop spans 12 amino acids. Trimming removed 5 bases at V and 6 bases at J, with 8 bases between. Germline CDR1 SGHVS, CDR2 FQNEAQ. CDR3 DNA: TGTGCCAGCAGCCCACACGCTCAGCCCCAGCATTTT. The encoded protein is CASSPHAQPQHF.

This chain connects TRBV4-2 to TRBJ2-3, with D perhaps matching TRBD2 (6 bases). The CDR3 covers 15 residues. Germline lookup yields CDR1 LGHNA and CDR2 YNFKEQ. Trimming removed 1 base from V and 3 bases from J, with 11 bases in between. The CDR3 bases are TGTGCCAGCAGCCAAGGGGGAGGCAGGACAGATACGCAGTATTTT. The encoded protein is CASSQGGGRTDTQYF.

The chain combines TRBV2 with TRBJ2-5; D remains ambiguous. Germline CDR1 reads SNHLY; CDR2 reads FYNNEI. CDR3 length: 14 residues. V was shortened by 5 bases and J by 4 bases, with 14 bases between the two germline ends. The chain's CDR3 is CASSTDKVAETQYF. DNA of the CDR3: TGTGCCAGCAGTACTGACAAGGTTGCAGAGACCCAGTACTTC.

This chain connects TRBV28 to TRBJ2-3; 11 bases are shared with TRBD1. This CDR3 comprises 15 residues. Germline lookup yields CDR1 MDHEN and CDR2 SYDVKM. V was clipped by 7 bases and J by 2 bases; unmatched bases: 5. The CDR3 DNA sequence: TGTGCCAGCAACGTCGGACAGGGGGCCACAGATACGCAGTATTTT. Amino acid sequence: CASNVGQGATDTQYF.

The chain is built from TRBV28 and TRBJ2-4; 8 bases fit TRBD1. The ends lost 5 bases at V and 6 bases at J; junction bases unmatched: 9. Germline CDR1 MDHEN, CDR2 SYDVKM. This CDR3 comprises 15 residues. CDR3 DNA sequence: TGTGCCAGCAGTCTCGGACAGGGTAGACTAAACATTCAGTACTTC. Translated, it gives CASSLGQGRLNIQYF.

CDR3 nucleotide sequence: TGTGCCAGCAGCCCCGGGACAGCCAACACTGAAGCTTTCTTT. This gives the protein CASSPGTANTEAFF. The chain links TRBV7-3 to TRBJ1-1; 7 nucleotides agree with TRBD1. Trimming took 5 bases from V and 2 from J; bases not matched to a gene: 5. Germline loops: CDR1 SGHTA, CDR2 FQGTGA. The CDR3 runs 14 residues. Supplemented by reference TRBV7-3 and TRBJ1-1, the full variable domain reads GAGVSQTPSNKVTEKGKYVELRCDPISGHTALYWYRQSLGQGPEFLIYFQGTGAADDSGLPNDRFFAVRPEGSVSTLKIQRTERGDSAVYLCASSPGTANTEAFFGQGTRLTVV.

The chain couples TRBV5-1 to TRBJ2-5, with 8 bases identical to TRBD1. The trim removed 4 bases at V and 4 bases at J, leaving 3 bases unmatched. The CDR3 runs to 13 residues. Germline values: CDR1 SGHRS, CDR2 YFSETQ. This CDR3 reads CASSTQGAETQYF. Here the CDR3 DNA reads TGCGCCAGCAGCACTCAGGGGGCAGAGACCCAGTACTTC.

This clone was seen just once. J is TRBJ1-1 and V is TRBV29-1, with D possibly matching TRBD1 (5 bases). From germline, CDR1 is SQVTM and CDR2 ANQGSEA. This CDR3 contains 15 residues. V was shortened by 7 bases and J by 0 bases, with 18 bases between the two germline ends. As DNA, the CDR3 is TGCAGCGGCGCCGGGACTGGGGGTATGAACACTGAAGCTTTCTTT. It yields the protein CSGAGTGGMNTEAFF.

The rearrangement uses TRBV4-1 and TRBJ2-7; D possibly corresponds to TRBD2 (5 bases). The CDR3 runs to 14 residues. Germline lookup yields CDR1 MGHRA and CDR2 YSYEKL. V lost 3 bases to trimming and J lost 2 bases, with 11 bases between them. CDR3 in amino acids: CASSQTAGTYEQYF. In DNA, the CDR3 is TGCGCCAGCAGCCAGACGGCCGGGACCTACGAGCAGTACTTC.

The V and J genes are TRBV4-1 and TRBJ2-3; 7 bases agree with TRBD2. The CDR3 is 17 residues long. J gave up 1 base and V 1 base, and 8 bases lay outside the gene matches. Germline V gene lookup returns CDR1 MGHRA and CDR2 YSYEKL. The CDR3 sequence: CASSQASAGLGTDTQYF. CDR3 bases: TGCGCCAGCAGCCAAGCCTCAGCGGGACTGGGCACAGATACGCAGTATTTT.

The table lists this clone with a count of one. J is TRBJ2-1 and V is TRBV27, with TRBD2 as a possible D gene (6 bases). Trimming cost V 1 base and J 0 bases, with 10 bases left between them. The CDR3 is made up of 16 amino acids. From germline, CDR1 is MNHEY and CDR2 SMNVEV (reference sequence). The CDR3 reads CASSLYTSFSYNEQFF. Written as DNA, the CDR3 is TGTGCCAGCAGTTTATATACTAGCTTCTCCTACAATGAGCAGTTCTTC.

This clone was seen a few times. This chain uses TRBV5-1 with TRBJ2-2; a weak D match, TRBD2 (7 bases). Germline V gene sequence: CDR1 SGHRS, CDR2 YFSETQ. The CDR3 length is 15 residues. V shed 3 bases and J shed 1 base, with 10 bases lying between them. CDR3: CASSSGGLNTGELFF. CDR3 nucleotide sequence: TGCGCCAGCAGCTCCGGGGGGCTGAACACCGGGGAGCTGTTTTTT.

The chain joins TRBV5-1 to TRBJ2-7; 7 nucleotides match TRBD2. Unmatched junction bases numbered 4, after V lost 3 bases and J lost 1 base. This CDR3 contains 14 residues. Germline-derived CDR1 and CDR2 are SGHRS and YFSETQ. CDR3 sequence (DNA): TGCGCCAGCAGCTATTCGGGAGGATCCTACGAGCAGTACTTC. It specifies CASSYSGGSYEQYF.

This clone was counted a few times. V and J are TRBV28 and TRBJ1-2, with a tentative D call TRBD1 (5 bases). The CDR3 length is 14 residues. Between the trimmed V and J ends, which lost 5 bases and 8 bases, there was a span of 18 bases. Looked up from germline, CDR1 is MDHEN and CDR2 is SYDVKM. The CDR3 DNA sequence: TGTGCCAGCAGTGTTGGGGGGGAACCCCCAGGCTACACCTTC. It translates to CASSVGGEPPGYTF.

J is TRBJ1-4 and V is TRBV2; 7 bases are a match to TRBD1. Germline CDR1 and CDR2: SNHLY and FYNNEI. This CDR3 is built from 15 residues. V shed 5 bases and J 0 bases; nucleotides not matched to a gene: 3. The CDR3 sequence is CASSIGQATNEKLFF. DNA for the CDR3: TGTGCCAGCAGTATCGGACAGGCAACTAATGAAAAACTGTTTTTT. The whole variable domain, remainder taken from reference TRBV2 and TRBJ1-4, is EPEVTQTPSHQVTQMGQEVILRCVPISNHLYFYWYRQILGQKVEFLVSFYNNEISEKSEIFDDQFSVERPDGSNFTLKIRSTKLEDSAMYFCASSIGQATNEKLFFGSGTQLSVL.

The CDR3: CSVERDRGYNEQFF. CDR3 nucleotide sequence: TGCAGCGTTGAGCGGGACAGGGGTTACAATGAGCAGTTCTTC. The J gene is TRBJ2-1, the V gene TRBV29-1; 10 bases match TRBD1. V dropped 3 bases and J dropped 4; count of bases not matched to a gene: 3. Germline values: CDR1 SQVTM, CDR2 ANQGSEA. This CDR3 region has 14 residues.

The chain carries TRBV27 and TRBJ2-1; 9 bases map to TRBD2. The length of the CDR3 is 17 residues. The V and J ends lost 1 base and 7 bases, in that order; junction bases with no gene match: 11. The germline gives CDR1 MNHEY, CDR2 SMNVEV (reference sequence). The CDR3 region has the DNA TGTGCCAGCAGTTTATATCTTTTTGGGACTAGCCCAAATGAGCAGTTCTTC. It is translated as CASSLYLFGTSPNEQFF.